This TCR beta chain emerged from a study of shared clonotypes between healthy human individuals. About the study: Plates per donor: three CD4 naive, three CD4 memory, two CD8 naive, one CD8 memory.

The CDR3 runs 15 residues. CDR1 and CDR2 from the germline V gene are KGHSH and LQKENI. Notes on the study in general: It was observed that 5% to 6% of naive CD4 clonotypes were shared across several donors.

The assay ran at deep level. Generated by immunoSEQ multiplex PCR, the TCRdb table keeps only in-frame clones and is missing some. The sample lists roughly 330,000 clones, approximately 79% occurring once. As to this clone: Its antigen is not identified. The likely explanation is a read error, given a far larger clone one base away.

The sequenced material came from memory CD4+ T cells sorted from blood. As to subset: CD45RA-negative fraction. The clonotype was recovered from a man aged 25 to 40 in good health. The genes are TRBV18 and TRBJ2-5; the match to TRBD1 covers 10 bases. The closer fit of TRBJ2-7 to the DNA end suggests the J call may be wrong. CDR3 residues: CASSPSGQGLYEQYF. The CDR3 nucleotides read TGTGCCAGCTCACCATCGGGACAGGGGCTCTACGAGCAGTACTTC.